This is a list of T cell receptor beta chains from one sample in a study of CD8+CD57+ T cells in acquired aplastic anemia. In TCRdb, the reads were re-called with MiXCR into one record per CDR3 protein. This sample has 200,000 to 250,000 distinct CDR3 sequences, with almost 50% found just once. The sample taken for sequencing was sorted CD4+, CD8+, or CD8+CD57+ T cells (not recorded which) from PBMCs. These receptors originate from a human donor with aplastic anemia. Both conserved end residues are part of each CDR3.

v_call	cdr3_aa
TRBV7-3	CAGSSTGLAGGYNEQFF
TRBV19	CASKKGGDYEQYF
TRBV6-4	CASSDSTSGDTDTQYF
TRBV5-1	CATRIGTDNSPLHF
TRBV19	CASSIWSSDQPQHF
TRBV19	CASSIGTGGNTIYF
TRBV7-3	CASSRTPASSGANVLTF
TRBV20-1	CSARWGSGYTF
TRBV20-1	CSAMRVLSF
TRBV10-3	CAIRDETGETEAFF
TRBV11-1	CASSLQSGELFF
TRBV5-4	CASSPLNSPLHF
TRBV13	CASSADRAGEQFF
TRBV24-1	CATRDRGNTEAFF
TRBV7-2	CASSRQGSSEKLFF
TRBV10-2	CASSNEDRANEKLFF
TRBV29-1	CSVEQGVTEAFF
TRBV12-3/TRBV12-4	CTSSWDRGRAAFF
TRBV29-1	CSVEGFRTVRGTEAFF
TRBV19	CASRREVGYEQYF
TRBV15	CATSPGQGGVEQYF
TRBV6-1	CASSWDHPYEQYF
TRBV28	CASSLWEGWTYNEQFF
TRBV7-9	CASSSGTGLREKLFF
TRBV19	CASSIIGAGANVLTF
TRBV15	CATSYGTGLNYGYTF
TRBV19	CASSIMSLGGNGYTF
TRBV5-1	CASSLGPRPNARDTQYF
TRBV7-2	CASSSQSSGNTIYF
TRBV2	CASSSWALGGNYGYTF
TRBV20-1	CSARNPGQGAQETQYF
TRBV15	CATSRVGGRQETQYF
TRBV11-2	CASSLDPGRIYGYTF
TRBV7-9	CASWLLGGEAYEQYF
TRBV10-3	CAIRDSLNTGELFF
TRBV6-1	CASSRDRYSYEQYF
TRBV7-8	CASSRTGGEKLFF
TRBV19	CASRLAGTYEQYF
TRBV20-1	CSASPGTGEYSPLHF
TRBV11-3	CASSYGTGMNTEAFF
TRBV19	CASSIARSAPFSEAFF